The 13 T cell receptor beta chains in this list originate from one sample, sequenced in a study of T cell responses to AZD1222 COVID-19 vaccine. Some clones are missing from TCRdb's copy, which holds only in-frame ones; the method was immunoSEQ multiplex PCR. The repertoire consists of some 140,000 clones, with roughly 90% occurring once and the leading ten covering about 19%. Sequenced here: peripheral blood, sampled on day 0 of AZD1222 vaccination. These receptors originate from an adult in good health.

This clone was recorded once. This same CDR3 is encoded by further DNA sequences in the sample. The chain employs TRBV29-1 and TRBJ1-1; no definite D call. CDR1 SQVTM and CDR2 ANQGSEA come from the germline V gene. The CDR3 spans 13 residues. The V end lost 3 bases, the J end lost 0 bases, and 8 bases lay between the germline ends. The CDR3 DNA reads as TGCAGCGTTGAGCGGGGTTTGAACACTGAAGCTTTCTTT. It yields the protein CSVERGLNTEAFF.

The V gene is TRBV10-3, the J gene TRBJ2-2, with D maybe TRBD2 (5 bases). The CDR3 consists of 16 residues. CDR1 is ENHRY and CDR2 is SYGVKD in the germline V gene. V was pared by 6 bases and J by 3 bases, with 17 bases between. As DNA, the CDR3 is TGTGCCATCAGGGCCCCCCTGCCGGGGTACACCGGGGAGCTGTTTTTT. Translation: CAIRAPLPGYTGELFF.

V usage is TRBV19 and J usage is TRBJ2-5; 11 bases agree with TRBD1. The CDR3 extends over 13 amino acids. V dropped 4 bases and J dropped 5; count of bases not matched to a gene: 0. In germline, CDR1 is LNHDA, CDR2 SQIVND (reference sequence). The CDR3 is CASSRDRGETQYF. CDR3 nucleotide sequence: TGTGCCAGTAGTAGGGACAGGGGGGAGACCCAGTACTTC.

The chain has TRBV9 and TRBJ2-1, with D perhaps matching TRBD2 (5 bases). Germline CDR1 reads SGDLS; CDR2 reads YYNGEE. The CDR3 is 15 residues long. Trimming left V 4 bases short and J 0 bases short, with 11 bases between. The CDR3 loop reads CASSSQTSSYNEQFF. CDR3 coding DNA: TGTGCCAGCAGCTCCCAAACTAGCTCCTACAATGAGCAGTTCTTC. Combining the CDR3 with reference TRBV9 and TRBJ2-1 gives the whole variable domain DSGVTQTPKHLITATGQRVTLRCSPRSGDLSVYWYQQSLDQGLQFLIQYYNGEERAKGNILERFSAQQFPDLHSELNLSSLELGDSALYFCASSSQTSSYNEQFFGPGTRLTVL.

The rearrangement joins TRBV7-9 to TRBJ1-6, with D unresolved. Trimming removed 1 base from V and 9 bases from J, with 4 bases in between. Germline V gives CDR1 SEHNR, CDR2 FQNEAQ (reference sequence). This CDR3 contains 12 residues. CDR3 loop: CASSLVGSPLHF. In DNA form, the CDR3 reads TGTGCCAGCAGCTTAGTCGGTTCACCCCTCCACTTT. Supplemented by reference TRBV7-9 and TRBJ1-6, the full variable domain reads DTGVSQNPRHKITKRGQNVTFRCDPISEHNRLYWYRQTLGQGPEFLTYFQNEAQLEKSRLLSDRFSAERPKGSFSTLEIQRTEQGDSAMYLCASSLVGSPLHFGNGTRLTVT.

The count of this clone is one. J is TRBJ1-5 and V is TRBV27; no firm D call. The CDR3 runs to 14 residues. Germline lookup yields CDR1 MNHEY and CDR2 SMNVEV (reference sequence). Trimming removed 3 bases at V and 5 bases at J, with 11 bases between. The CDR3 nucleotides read TGTGCCAGCAGTTTGGTTCGGTCGGATCAGCCCCAGCATTTT. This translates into CASSLVRSDQPQHF.

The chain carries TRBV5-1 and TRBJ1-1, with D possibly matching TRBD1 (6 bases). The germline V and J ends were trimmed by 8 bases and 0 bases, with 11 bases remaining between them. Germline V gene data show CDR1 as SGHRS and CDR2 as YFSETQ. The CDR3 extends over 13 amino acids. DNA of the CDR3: TGCGCCAGATCACGACAGGTGAACACTGAAGCTTTCTTT. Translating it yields CARSRQVNTEAFF.

As DNA, the CDR3 is TGTGCCAGCAGCTTCGGGCAGAACTACGAGCAGTACTTC. Protein product: CASSFGQNYEQYF. The chain recombines TRBV7-9 with TRBJ2-7; D gene uncertain. V shed 3 bases and J shed 3 bases, with 9 bases lying between them. The CDR3 has 13 residues. The V gene's germline CDR1 is SEHNR and CDR2 FQNEAQ (reference sequence).

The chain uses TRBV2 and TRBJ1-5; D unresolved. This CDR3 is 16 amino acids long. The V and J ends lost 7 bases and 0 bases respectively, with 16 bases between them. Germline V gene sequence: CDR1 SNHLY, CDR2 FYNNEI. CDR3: CASKEGTSYSNQPQHF. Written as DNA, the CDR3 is TGTGCCAGCAAAGAAGGCACGTCATATAGCAATCAGCCCCAGCATTTT.

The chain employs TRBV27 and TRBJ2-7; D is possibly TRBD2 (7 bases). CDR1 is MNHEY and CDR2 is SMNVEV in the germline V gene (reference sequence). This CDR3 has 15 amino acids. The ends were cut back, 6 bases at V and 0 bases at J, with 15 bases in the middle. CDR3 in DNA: TGTGCCAGCAGAAACGAGGGGGGGCTCTCCTACGAGCAGTACTTC. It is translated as CASRNEGGLSYEQYF.

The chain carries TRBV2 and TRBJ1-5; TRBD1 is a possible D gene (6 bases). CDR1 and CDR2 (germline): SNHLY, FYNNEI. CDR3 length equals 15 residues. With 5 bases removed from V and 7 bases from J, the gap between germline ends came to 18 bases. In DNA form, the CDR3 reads TGTGCCAGCAGTTTCCTGGCAGGGGAGTACCAGCCCCAGCATTTT. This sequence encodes CASSFLAGEYQPQHF.

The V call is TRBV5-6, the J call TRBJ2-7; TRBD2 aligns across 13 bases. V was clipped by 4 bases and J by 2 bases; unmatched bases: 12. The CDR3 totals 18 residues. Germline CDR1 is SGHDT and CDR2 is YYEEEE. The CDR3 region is CASSSWTSGGPSPYEQYF. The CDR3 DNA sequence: TGTGCCAGCAGCAGCTGGACTAGCGGGGGCCCATCCCCCTACGAGCAGTACTTC.

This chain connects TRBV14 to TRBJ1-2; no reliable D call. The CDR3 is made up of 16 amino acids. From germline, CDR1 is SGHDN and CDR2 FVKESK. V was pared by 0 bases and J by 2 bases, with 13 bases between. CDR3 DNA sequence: TGTGCCAGCAGCCAAGACGGAGGTTGGGCAAACTATGGCTACACCTTC. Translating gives CASSQDGGWANYGYTF.